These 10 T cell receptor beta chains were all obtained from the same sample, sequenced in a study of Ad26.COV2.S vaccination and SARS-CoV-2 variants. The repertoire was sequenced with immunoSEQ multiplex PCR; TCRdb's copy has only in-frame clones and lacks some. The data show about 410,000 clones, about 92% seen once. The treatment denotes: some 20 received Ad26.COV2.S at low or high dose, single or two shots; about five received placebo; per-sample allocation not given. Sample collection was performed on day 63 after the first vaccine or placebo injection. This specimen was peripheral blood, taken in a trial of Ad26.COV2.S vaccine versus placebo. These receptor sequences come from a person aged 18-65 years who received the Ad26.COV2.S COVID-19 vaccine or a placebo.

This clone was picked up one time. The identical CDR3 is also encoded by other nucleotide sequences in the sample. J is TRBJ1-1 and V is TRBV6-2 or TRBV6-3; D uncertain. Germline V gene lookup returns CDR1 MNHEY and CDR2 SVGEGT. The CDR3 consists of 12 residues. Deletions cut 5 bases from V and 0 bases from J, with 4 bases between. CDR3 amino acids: CASSKVNTEAFF. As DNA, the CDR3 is TGTGCCAGCAGTAAGGTGAACACTGAAGCTTTCTTT.

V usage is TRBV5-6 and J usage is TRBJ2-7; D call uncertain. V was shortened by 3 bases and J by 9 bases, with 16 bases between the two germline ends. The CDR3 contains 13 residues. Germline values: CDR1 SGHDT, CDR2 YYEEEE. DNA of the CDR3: TGTGCCAGCAGCTCGAAGTTTTCGCGGTTGCAGTACTTC. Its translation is CASSSKFSRLQYF.

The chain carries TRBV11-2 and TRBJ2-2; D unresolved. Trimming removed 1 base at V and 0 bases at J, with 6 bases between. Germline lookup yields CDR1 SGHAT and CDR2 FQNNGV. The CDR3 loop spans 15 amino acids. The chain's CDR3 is CASSLGVANTGELFF. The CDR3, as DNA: TGTGCCAGCAGCTTAGGCGTTGCGAACACCGGGGAGCTGTTTTTT.

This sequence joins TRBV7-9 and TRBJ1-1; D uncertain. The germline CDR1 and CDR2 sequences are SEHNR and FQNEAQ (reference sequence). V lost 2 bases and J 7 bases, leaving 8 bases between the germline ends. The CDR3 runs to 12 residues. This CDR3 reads CASSLKSNEAFF. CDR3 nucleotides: TGTGCCAGCAGCTTAAAATCGAATGAAGCTTTCTTT.

CDR3 protein: CASSPPSGGAREETQYF. CDR3 sequence (DNA): TGTGCCAGCTCACCACCTAGCGGGGGGGCGAGAGAAGAGACCCAGTACTTC. V gene TRBV18 combines with J gene TRBJ2-5, with 11 bases fitting TRBD2. The CDR3 totals 17 residues. The germline gives CDR1 KGHSH, CDR2 LQKENI. V dropped 0 bases and J dropped 3; count of bases not matched to a gene: 6.

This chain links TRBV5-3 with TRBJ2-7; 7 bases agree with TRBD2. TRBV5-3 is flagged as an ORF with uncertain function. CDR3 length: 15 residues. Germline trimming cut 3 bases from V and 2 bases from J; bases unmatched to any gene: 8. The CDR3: CARSSAAGLTYEQYF. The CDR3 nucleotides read TGTGCCAGAAGCTCCGCAGCGGGACTTACCTACGAGCAGTACTTC.

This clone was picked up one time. CDR3 bases: TGTGCCAGCAGTCCCTATACTGATCCTGGAAACACCATATATTTT. Translation: CASSPYTDPGNTIYF. The chain uses TRBV6-5 and TRBJ1-3; no firm D call. Germline V lookup: CDR1 MNHEY, CDR2 SVGAGI. Between the trimmed V and J ends, which lost 5 bases and 2 bases, there was a span of 13 bases. This CDR3 spans 15 amino acids.

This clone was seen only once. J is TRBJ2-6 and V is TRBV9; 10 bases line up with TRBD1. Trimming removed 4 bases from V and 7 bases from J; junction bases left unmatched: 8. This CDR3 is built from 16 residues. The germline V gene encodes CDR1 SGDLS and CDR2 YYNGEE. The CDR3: CASSLTGGARANVLTF. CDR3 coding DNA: TGTGCCAGCAGCTTGACAGGGGGCGCACGAGCCAACGTCCTGACTTTC.

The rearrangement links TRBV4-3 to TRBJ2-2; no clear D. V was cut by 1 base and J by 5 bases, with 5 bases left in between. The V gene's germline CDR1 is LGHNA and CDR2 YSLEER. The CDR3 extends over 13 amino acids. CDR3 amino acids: CASSQGLTGELFF. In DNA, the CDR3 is TGCGCCAGCAGCCAAGGGTTAACCGGGGAGCTGTTTTTT.

The CDR3 nucleotides read TGTGCCAGCAGCAGGGACAGGGCAGAGACCCAGTACTTC. Its protein product is CASSRDRAETQYF. This sequence joins TRBV5-6 and TRBJ2-5, with 9 nucleotides matching TRBD1. Per germline, CDR1 SGHDT and CDR2 YYEEEE. The CDR3 consists of 13 residues. Losses at the gene ends were 4 bases for V and 4 bases for J; bases not matched to a gene: 2.